A single sample gave rise to the 25 T cell receptor beta chains below, sequenced in a study of CD8 T cells in ankylosing spondylitis. No antigens are known for them. Study-wide results and caveats: For ankylosing spondylitis blood, a TCR beta motif of about eight highly homologous variants appeared characteristic.

TCRdb processed the 5' RACE reads anew with MiXCR; each CDR3 protein has one entry. The profile shows more than 600,000 distinct CDR3 sequences, about 20% of them singletons. Material for sequencing was blood, either unsorted or a sorted T cell fraction (not recorded which). The receptors derive from a male donor with ankylosing spondylitis.

This clonotype was seen many times. The chain carries TRBV2 and TRBJ2-5; unclear D gene. With 4 bases removed from V and 5 bases from J, the gap between germline ends came to 8 bases. CDR3 length: 12 residues. Germline loops: CDR1 SNHLY, CDR2 FYNNEI. The CDR3 region has the DNA TGTGCCAGCAGTGTGGTAGTGGAGACCCAGTACTTC. Protein sequence: CASSVVVETQYF.

This clonotype was seen at least ten times. The chain carries TRBV5-1 and TRBJ1-1; D is unresolved. This CDR3 comprises 14 residues. Germline loops: CDR1 SGHRS, CDR2 YFSETQ. Trimming pared 0 bases from V and 0 bases from J, leaving 6 bases between. The CDR3 bases are TGCGCCAGCAGCTTGGATTCCATGAACACTGAAGCTTTCTTT. Its protein is CASSLDSMNTEAFF.

This clonotype was observed at least ten times. This rearrangement joins TRBV12-3 or TRBV12-4 to TRBJ2-4; tentatively, D is TRBD2 (6 bases). Deletions cut 4 bases from V and 0 bases from J, with 13 bases between. The CDR3 length is 16 residues. CDR3 amino acids: CASSWDLPEAKNIQYF. CDR3 coding DNA: TGTGCCAGCAGTTGGGACTTGCCCGAAGCCAAAAACATTCAGTACTTC.

This chain joins TRBV11-2 and TRBJ2-3, with D unclear. Trimming pared 6 bases from V and 4 bases from J, leaving 14 bases between. Germline CDR1 is SGHAT and CDR2 is FQNNGV. CDR3 size: 14 residues. CDR3 amino acids: CASRRLGRPDTQYF. CDR3 DNA sequence: TGTGCCAGCAGGCGCCTGGGTCGCCCAGATACGCAGTATTTT.

This clonotype was observed a few times. The chain employs TRBV7-2 and TRBJ2-7; 12 bases align to TRBD2. The CDR3 length is 14 residues. Unmatched junction bases numbered 1, after V lost 6 bases and J lost 1 base. The germline V gene has CDR1 SGHTA and CDR2 FQGNSA. CDR3 DNA sequence: TGTGCCAGCAGTGGACTAGCGGGGTCCTACGAGCAGTACTTC. It encodes CASSGLAGSYEQYF.

This clonotype has a handful of counts. This chain joins TRBV11-3 and TRBJ1-1; D possibly corresponds to TRBD1 (5 bases). Germline V gene lookup returns CDR1 SGHNT and CDR2 YENEEA. The CDR3 is 14 residues long. Trimming removed 8 bases at V and 4 bases at J, with 17 bases between. CDR3 coding DNA: TGTGCCAGCGCGTCGGTTGGGGGTCCCACTGAAGCTTTCTTT. Translation: CASASVGGPTEAFF.

This clonotype was picked up a small number of times. This sequence joins TRBV6-4 and TRBJ1-1, with 9 positions matching TRBD1. The junction had 5 bases not matched to a gene; V was cut back by 0 bases and J by 6 bases. The CDR3 runs 15 residues. In germline, CDR1 is MRHNA, CDR2 SNTAGT. The CDR3 DNA is TGTGCCAGCAGTGACTCTAACAGGGGGCCGGCTGAAGCTTTCTTT. Translating it yields CASSDSNRGPAEAFF.

Many counts were recorded for this clonotype. The chain has TRBV9 and TRBJ2-5, with a weak D call TRBD2 (5 bases). This CDR3 is built from 14 residues. Trimming removed 7 bases at V and 2 bases at J, with 15 bases between. Germline V gene sequence: CDR1 SGDLS, CDR2 YYNGEE. CDR3 DNA: TGTGCCAGCTCCAAGTGGGAGACACAAGAGACCCAGTACTTC. Translation gives CASSKWETQETQYF.

The chain recombines TRBV6-2 or TRBV6-3 with TRBJ2-1, with D unresolved. The CDR3 is made up of 17 amino acids. Germline lookup yields CDR1 MNHEY and CDR2 SVGEGT. Trimming removed 1 base at V and 0 bases at J, with 13 bases between. In nucleotides, the CDR3 is TGTGCCAGCAGTTACTGGCTCGGCGGCAGCTCCTACAATGAGCAGTTCTTC. Protein sequence: CASSYWLGGSSYNEQFF.

The genes are TRBV6-4 and TRBJ2-1; 7 nucleotides agree with TRBD2. This CDR3 has 15 amino acids. Germline loops: CDR1 MRHNA, CDR2 SNTAGT. J lost 6 bases, V lost 6 bases, and 11 bases had no gene match. CDR3 nucleotide sequence: TGTGCCAGCAGCAAGCAGCGGGGTGGGTCCAATGAGCAGTTCTTC. This sequence encodes CASSKQRGGSNEQFF.

Only a few counts were recorded for this clonotype. This chain uses TRBV7-9 with TRBJ2-5, with 7 positions matching TRBD2. This CDR3 has 16 amino acids. The V segment lost 2 bases and the J segment 2 bases; nucleotides outside the gene matches: 8. From germline, CDR1 is SEHNR and CDR2 FQNEAQ (reference sequence). Written as DNA, the CDR3 is TGTGCCAGCAGCTTATGGATAGCGGGTGGGCAAGAGACCCAGTACTTC. Encoded protein: CASSLWIAGGQETQYF.

The chain combines TRBV5-1 with TRBJ1-1; 8 bases are a match to TRBD1. CDR1 is SGHRS, CDR2 YFSETQ, per germline. V lost 4 bases, J lost 3 bases, and 11 bases stayed unmatched. CDR3 length: 16 residues. This CDR3 reads CASSHIQGAWDTEAFF. In DNA form, the CDR3 reads TGCGCCAGCAGCCACATCCAGGGGGCTTGGGACACTGAAGCTTTCTTT.

This clonotype was seen only a few times. The chain carries TRBV7-9 and TRBJ1-4; D is ambiguous. Per the germline V gene, CDR1 is SEHNR and CDR2 is FQNEAQ (reference sequence). Deletions cut 2 bases from V and 5 bases from J, with 9 bases between. The CDR3 runs 14 residues. Written as DNA, the CDR3 is TGTGCCAGCAGCTTAACTGGAGTCAATGAAAAACTGTTTTTT. Amino acid sequence: CASSLTGVNEKLFF.

This clonotype was counted a few times. The chain links TRBV20-1 to TRBJ2-7, with 11 bases lining up with TRBD2. The CDR3 length is 16 residues. V shed 2 bases and J 2 bases; nucleotides not matched to a gene: 8. CDR1 DFQATT and CDR2 SNEGSKA come from the germline V gene (reference sequence). CDR3 in amino acids: CSARSHGTSGAYEQYF. The CDR3 DNA reads as TGCAGTGCTAGAAGTCATGGGACTAGCGGAGCCTACGAGCAGTACTTC.

The genes are TRBV12-3 or TRBV12-4 and TRBJ1-2, with a tentative D call TRBD1 (5 bases). The CDR3 has 14 residues. The V and J ends lost 2 bases and 3 bases respectively, with 10 bases between them. The CDR3 nucleotides are TGTGCCAGCAGTTTATGGGGGGATGACTATGGCTACACCTTC. This gives the protein CASSLWGDDYGYTF.

This clonotype was counted at least ten times. The chain recombines TRBV5-1 with TRBJ2-7; TRBD1 is a possible D gene (6 bases). Germline loops: CDR1 SGHRS, CDR2 YFSETQ. The CDR3 has 15 amino acids. Trimming stripped 5 bases from V and 0 bases from J, with 15 bases between. The CDR3 nucleotides read TGCGCCAGCAGAGAGGTTTGGACAGCCTCCTACGAGCAGTACTTC. As protein: CASREVWTASYEQYF. Full variable domain (missing parts from reference TRBV5-1 and TRBJ2-7): KAGVTQTPRYLIKTRGQQVTLSCSPISGHRSVSWYQQTPGQGLQFLFEYFSETQRNKGNFPGRFSGRQFSNSRSEMNVSTLELGDSALYLCASREVWTASYEQYFGPGTRLTVT.

The rearrangement joins TRBV6-1 to TRBJ2-7, with a tentative D call TRBD2 (7 bases). Germline CDR1 MNHNS, CDR2 SASEGT. The ends were cut back, 2 bases at V and 5 bases at J, with 13 bases in the middle. This CDR3 is 14 amino acids long. This CDR3 is CASSEIEGGNEQYF. The CDR3, as DNA: TGTGCCAGCAGTGAAATCGAGGGGGGGAACGAGCAGTACTTC.

This chain connects TRBV30 to TRBJ1-2; tentatively, D is TRBD1 (5 bases). Germline-derived CDR1 and CDR2 are GTSNPN and SVGIG (reference sequence). The CDR3 length is 17 residues. V dropped 0 bases and J dropped 7 bases, with 24 bases sitting between them. DNA of the CDR3: TGTGCCTGGAGTGTACCCCTCGTCTACGGGGCAGCTATTGGCTACACCTTC. Its translation is CAWSVPLVYGAAIGYTF. Full variable domain (missing parts from reference TRBV30 and TRBJ1-2): SQTIHQWPATLVQPVGSPLSLECTVEGTSNPNLYWYRQAAGRGLQLLFYSVGIGQISSEVPQNLSASRPQDRQFILSSKKLLLSDSGFYLCAWSVPLVYGAAIGYTFGSGTRLTVV.

The chain has TRBV19 and TRBJ1-1; D ambiguous. Per germline, CDR1 LNHDA and CDR2 SQIVND (reference sequence). The CDR3 covers 14 residues. The ends were cut back, 3 bases at V and 5 bases at J, with 13 bases in the middle. CDR3 nucleotide sequence: TGTGCCAGTAGTATGGGGTACGGATCGACTGAAGCTTTCTTT. Protein sequence: CASSMGYGSTEAFF.

This clonotype was detected ten times or more. In DNA, the CDR3 is TGTGCCAGCAGCACCCACAGCAACACTGAAGCTTTCTTT. It specifies CASSTHSNTEAFF. The chain has TRBV11-3 and TRBJ1-1; no clear D gene. Trimming left V 5 bases short and J 2 bases short, with 9 bases between. This CDR3 is built from 13 residues. Germline assignment: CDR1 SGHNT and CDR2 YENEEA.

The chain uses TRBV7-9 and TRBJ2-5; TRBD2 aligns across 14 bases. The CDR3 sequence is 15 residues long. CDR1 and CDR2 (germline): SEHNR, FQNEAQ (reference sequence). The V gene end was trimmed by 5 bases and the J gene end by 5 bases; junction bases not matched to a gene: 4. The CDR3 DNA follows: TGTGCCAGCAGCCCCCGGACTAGCGGGAGGGAGACCCAGTACTTC. Translation: CASSPRTSGRETQYF.

The gene calls are TRBV2 and TRBJ1-5; TRBD1 might be the D (6 bases). The CDR3 sequence is 15 residues long. Looked up from germline, CDR1 is SNHLY and CDR2 is FYNNEI. V dropped 6 bases and J dropped 0 bases, with 12 bases sitting between them. The CDR3 DNA follows: TGTGCCAGCAGGAAACAGGGCCATAGCAATCAGCCCCAGCATTTT. It codes for CASRKQGHSNQPQHF. Together with reference TRBV2 and TRBJ1-5, the CDR3 gives the full variable domain: EPEVTQTPSHQVTQMGQEVILRCVPISNHLYFYWYRQILGQKVEFLVSFYNNEISEKSEIFDDQFSVERPDGSNFTLKIRSTKLEDSAMYFCASRKQGHSNQPQHFGDGTRLSIL.

The V and J genes are TRBV27 and TRBJ1-2; no clear D gene. Germline V CDR1 and CDR2: MNHEY, SMNVEV (reference sequence). The CDR3 has 14 amino acids. The ends were cut back, 6 bases at V and 3 bases at J, with 14 bases in the middle. This CDR3 is CASRPGGIYYGYTF. The CDR3 bases are TGTGCCAGCAGGCCCGGAGGTATCTACTATGGCTACACCTTC.

This clonotype was detected only a few times. This chain connects TRBV15 to TRBJ2-7; D gene ambiguous. The CDR3 has 18 residues. Germline V CDR1 and CDR2: LNHNV, YYDKDF (reference sequence). V dropped 0 bases and J dropped 2 bases, with 20 bases sitting between them. This CDR3 is CATSREAPSGRRTYEQYF. CDR3 DNA sequence: TGTGCCACCAGCAGAGAAGCGCCTTCTGGGCGGAGAACCTACGAGCAGTACTTC. Full variable domain (rest looked up from reference TRBV15 and TRBJ2-7): DAMVIQNPRYQVTQFGKPVTLSCSQTLNHNVMYWYQQKSSQAPKLLFHYYDKDFNNEADTPDNFQSRRPNTSFCFLDIRSPGLGDTAMYLCATSREAPSGRRTYEQYFGPGTRLTVT.

This clonotype was observed a few times. The J gene is TRBJ1-5, the V gene TRBV10-3, with D perhaps matching TRBD1 (6 bases). The V end was cut by 9 bases, the J end by 5 bases, with 14 bases between. From germline, CDR1 is ENHRY and CDR2 SYGVKD. The CDR3 covers 13 residues. CDR3 in amino acids: CAIGGGAYQPQHF. CDR3 nucleotides: TGTGCCATTGGGGGGGGGGCTTATCAGCCCCAGCATTTT.